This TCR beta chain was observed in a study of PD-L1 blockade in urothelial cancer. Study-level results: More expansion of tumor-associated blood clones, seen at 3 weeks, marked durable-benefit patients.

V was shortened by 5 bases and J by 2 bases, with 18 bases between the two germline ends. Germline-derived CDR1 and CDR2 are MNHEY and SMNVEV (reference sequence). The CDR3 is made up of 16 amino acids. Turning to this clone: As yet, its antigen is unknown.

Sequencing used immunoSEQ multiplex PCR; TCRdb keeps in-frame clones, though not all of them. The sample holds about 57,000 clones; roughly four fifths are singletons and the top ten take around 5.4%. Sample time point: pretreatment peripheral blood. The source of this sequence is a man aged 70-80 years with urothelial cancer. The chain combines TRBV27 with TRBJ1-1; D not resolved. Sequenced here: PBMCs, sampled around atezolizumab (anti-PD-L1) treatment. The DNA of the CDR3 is TGTGCCAGCAGTCACGGAGGTCGACTACTAAACACTGAAGCTTTCTTT. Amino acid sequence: CASSHGGRLLNTEAFF.